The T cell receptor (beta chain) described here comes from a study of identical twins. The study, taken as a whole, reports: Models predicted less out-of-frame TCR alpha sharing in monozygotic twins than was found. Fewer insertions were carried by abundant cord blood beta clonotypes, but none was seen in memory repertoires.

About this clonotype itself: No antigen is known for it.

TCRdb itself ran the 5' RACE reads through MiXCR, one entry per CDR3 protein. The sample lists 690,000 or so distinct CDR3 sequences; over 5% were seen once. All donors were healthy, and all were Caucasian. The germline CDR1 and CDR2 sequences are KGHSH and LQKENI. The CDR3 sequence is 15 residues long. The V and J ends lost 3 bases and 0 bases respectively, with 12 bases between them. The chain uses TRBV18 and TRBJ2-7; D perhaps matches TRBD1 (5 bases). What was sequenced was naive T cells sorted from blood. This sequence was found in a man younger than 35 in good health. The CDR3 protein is CASSPGAQSSYEQYF. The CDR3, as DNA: TGTGCCAGCTCACCTGGGGCGCAGAGCTCCTACGAGCAGTACTTC.